The 2 T cell receptor beta chains below come from one sample, sequenced in a study of shared clonotypes between healthy human individuals. TCRdb's table, derived via immunoSEQ multiplex PCR, lists solely in-frame clones and lacks some. The table shows over a million clones, with roughly 74% occurring only once. Sequencing input: memory CD4+ T cells from PBMCs. Subset: CD45RA-negative fraction. The receptors shown here come from a man younger than 30 in good health. Some clones in this sample may be carry-over from other donors' samples.

The rearrangement uses TRBV28 and TRBJ1-2, with 8 bases matching TRBD1. J lost 5 bases, V lost 5 bases, and 4 bases had no gene match. This CDR3 spans 13 amino acids. CDR1 MDHEN and CDR2 SYDVKM come from the germline V gene. This CDR3 reads CASSRRQGYGYTF. In nucleotides, the CDR3 is TGTGCCAGCAGTCGCCGACAGGGGTATGGCTACACCTTC.

The gene calls are TRBV7-2 and TRBJ2-1; D is uncertain. Trimming pared 1 base from V and 1 base from J, leaving 11 bases between. The germline gives CDR1 SGHTA, CDR2 FQGNSA. There are 16 residues in the CDR3. The CDR3 DNA follows: TGTGCCAGCAGCTTAGTCGTCAGCCGATCCTACAATGAGCAGTTCTTC. This encodes CASSLVVSRSYNEQFF.